This TCR beta chain was found in a study of blood T cell repertoires in COVID-19. Measured with immunoSEQ multiplex PCR; TCRdb has only the in-frame clones, and not every one. The sample contains some 17,000 clones, 85% to 90% of which appear only once. Germline assignment: CDR1 MGHRA and CDR2 YSYEKL. The J segment lost 1 base and the V segment lost 1 base, leaving 11 bases of the junction unmatched. This CDR3 region has 18 residues. This receptor was identified in a man aged 60 to 69 with active COVID-19. The rearrangement links TRBV4-1 to TRBJ2-5; 8 positions match TRBD2. Sequenced input: peripheral blood. Here the CDR3 DNA reads TGCGCCAGCAGCCAAGCGGGCGGGAGCGGGGGCCTCCAAGAGACCCAGTACTTC. This encodes CASSQAGGSGGLQETQYF.